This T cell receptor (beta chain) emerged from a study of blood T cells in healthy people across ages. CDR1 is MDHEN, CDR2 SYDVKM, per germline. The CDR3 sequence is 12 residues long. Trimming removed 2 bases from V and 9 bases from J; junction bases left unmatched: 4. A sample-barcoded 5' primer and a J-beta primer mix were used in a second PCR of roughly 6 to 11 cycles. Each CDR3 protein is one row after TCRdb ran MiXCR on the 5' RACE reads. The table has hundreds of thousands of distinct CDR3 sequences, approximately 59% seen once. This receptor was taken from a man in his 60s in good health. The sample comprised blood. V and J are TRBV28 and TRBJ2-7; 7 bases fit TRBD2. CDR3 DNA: TGTGCCAGCAGTTTAAGTGGGGAGGGGCAGTACTTC. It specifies CASSLSGEGQYF.